This entry features one T cell receptor (beta chain) sequence. This specimen comes from a study of shared T cell receptors in the human thymus. The CDR3 loop spans 16 amino acids. Germline loops: CDR1 MDHEN, CDR2 SYDVKM. J lost 10 bases, V lost 7 bases, and 17 bases had no gene match. The method was immunoSEQ multiplex PCR; TCRdb's version includes in-frame clones alone and lacks a portion of them. Of 720,000 or so clones listed, 70% to 90% are singletons. These sequences were also reported in another study, on human thymus T cells. According to that study: Samples came from healthy Finnish infants during open corrective cardiac surgery. Resections were taken during corrective heart surgery, and the thymus tissue came from these. Across thymic and blood repertoires, the usage of V and J genes appeared to be biased. A high degree of thymic repertoire overlap among unrelated individuals was reported in related research.

The source material was thymocytes. The chain joins TRBV28 to TRBJ2-1; 9 nucleotides match TRBD1. The TCR was taken from a girl in the first two years of life with a congenital heart defect. The CDR3 here is CASMGVRDRVDGEQFF. As DNA, the CDR3 is TGTGCCAGCATGGGGGTCAGGGACAGGGTGGATGGGGAGCAGTTCTTC. The full variable domain, completed using reference TRBV28 and TRBJ2-1, is DVKVTQSSRYLVKRTGEKVFLECVQDMDHENMFWYRQDPGLGLRLIYFSYDVKMKEKGDIPEGYSVSREKKERFSLILESASTNQTSMYLCASMGVRDRVDGEQFFGPGTRLTVL.